This T cell receptor (beta chain) was sequenced during a study of cytomegalovirus exposure and HLA in healthy donors. The wider study: In a later analysis, it was reported that the roughly 130 validation repertoires had been produced on the same platform as the roughly 610 repertoires belonging to the first cohort.

The V end was cut by 5 bases, the J end by 6 bases, with 12 bases between. The germline V gene encodes CDR1 MGHDK and CDR2 SYGVNS. The CDR3 is 13 amino acids. The table came from immunoSEQ multiplex PCR; TCRdb's copy has only in-frame clones and leaves some out. The data hold 160,000 or so clones, with around nine tenths observed a single time. The source is a woman in her 30s in good health and CMV-seronegative. This chain joins TRBV25-1 and TRBJ2-3, with D hard to call. The sequenced sample consisted of PBMCs. The CDR3 DNA follows: TGTGCCAGCAGTCAAGTCGGGTTGGATACGCAGTATTTT. Translated, it gives CASSQVGLDTQYF.